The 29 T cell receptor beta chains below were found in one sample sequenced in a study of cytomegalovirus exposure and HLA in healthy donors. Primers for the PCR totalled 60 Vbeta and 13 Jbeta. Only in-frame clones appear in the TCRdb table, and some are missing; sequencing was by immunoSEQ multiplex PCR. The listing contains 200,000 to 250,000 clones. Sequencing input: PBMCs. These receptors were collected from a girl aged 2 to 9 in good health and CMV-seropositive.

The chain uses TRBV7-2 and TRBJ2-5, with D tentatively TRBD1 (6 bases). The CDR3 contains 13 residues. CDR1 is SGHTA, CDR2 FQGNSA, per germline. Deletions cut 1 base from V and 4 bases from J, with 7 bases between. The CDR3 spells CASSLGTAETQYF. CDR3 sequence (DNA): TGTGCCAGCAGCTTAGGGACAGCAGAGACCCAGTACTTC.

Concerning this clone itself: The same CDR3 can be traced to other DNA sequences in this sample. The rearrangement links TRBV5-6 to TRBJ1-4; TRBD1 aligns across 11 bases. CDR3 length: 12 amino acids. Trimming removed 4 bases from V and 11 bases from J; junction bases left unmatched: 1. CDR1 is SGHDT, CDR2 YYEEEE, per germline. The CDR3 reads CASSRTGGKLFF. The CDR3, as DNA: TGTGCCAGCAGCAGGACAGGGGGCAAACTGTTTTTT.

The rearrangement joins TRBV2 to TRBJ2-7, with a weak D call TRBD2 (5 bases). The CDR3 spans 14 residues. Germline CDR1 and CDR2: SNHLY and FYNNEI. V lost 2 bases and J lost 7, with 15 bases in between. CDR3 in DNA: TGTGCCAGCAGTGAAAGCGGATCCATCGGGGAGCAGTACTTC. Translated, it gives CASSESGSIGEQYF.

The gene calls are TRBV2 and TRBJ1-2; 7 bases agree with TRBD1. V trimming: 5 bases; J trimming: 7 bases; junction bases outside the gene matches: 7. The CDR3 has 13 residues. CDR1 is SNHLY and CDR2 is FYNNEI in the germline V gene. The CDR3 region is CASSRQGLGGYTF. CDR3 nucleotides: TGTGCCAGCAGTCGACAGGGTTTAGGTGGCTACACCTTC.

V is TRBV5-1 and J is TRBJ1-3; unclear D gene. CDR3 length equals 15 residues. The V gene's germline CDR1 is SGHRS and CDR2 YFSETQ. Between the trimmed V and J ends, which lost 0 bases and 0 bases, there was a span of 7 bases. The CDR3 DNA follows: TGCGCCAGCAGCTTGGAGCCGCTCTCTGGAAACACCATATATTTT. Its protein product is CASSLEPLSGNTIYF. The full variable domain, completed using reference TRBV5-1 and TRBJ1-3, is KAGVTQTPRYLIKTRGQQVTLSCSPISGHRSVSWYQQTPGQGLQFLFEYFSETQRNKGNFPGRFSGRQFSNSRSEMNVSTLELGDSALYLCASSLEPLSGNTIYFGEGSWLTVV.

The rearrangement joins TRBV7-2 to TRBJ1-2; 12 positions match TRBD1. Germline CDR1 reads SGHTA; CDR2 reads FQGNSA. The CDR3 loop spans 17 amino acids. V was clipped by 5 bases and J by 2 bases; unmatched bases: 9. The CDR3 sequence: CASSPGTGGVRNYGYTF. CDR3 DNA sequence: TGTGCCAGCAGCCCAGGGACAGGGGGCGTTCGAAACTATGGCTACACCTTC.

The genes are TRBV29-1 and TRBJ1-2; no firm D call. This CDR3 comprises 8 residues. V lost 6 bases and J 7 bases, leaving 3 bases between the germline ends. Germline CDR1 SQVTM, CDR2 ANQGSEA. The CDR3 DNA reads TGCAGCGTCGGTGGCTACACCTTC. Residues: CSVGGYTF.

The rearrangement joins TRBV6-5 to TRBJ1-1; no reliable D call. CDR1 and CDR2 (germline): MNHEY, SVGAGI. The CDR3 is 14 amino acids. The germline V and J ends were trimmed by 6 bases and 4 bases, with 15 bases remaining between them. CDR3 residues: CASSWRGAGTEAFF. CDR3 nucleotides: TGTGCCAGCAGCTGGCGGGGAGCGGGCACTGAAGCTTTCTTT.

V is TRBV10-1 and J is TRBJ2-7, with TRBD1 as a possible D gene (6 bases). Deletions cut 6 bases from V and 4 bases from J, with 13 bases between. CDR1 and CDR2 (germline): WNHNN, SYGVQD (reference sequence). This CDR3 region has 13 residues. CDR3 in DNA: TGCGCCAGCAGATCCGGGACACCATACGAGCAGTACTTC. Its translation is CASRSGTPYEQYF.

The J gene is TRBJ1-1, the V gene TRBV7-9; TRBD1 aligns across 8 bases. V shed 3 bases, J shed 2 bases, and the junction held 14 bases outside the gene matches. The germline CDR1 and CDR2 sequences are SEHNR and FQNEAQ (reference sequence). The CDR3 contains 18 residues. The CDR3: CASSFTRIRDRTNTEAFF. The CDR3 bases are TGTGCCAGCAGCTTTACCCGAATAAGGGACAGGACCAACACTGAAGCTTTCTTT.

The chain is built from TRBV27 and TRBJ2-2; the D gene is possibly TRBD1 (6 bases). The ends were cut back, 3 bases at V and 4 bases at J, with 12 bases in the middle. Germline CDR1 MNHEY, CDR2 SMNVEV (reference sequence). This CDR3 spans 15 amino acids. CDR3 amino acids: CASSFYRATTGELFF. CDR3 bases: TGTGCCAGCAGTTTTTACAGGGCGACCACCGGGGAGCTGTTTTTT.

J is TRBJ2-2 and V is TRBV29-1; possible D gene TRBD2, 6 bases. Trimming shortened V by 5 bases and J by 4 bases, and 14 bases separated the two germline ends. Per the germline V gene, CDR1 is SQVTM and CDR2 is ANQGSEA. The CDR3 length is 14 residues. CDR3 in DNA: TGCAGCGTTTTCGTTCCGGAGGGCACCGGGGAGCTGTTTTTT. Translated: CSVFVPEGTGELFF.

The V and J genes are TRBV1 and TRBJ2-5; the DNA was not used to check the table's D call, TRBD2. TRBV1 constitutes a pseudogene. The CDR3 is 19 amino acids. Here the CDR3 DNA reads TGCACCAGCAGCCTAAGGGGTACTAGCGGGAGCGGGGGGGGAGAGACCCAGTACTTC. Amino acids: CTSSLRGTSGSGGGETQYF.

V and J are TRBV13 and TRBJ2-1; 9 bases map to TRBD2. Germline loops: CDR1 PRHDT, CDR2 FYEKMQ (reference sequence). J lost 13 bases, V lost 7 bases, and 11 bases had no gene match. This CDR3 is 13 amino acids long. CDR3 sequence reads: CASTLGTSKTQFF. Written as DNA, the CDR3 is TGTGCCAGCACCCTTGGGACTAGCAAAACTCAGTTCTTC.

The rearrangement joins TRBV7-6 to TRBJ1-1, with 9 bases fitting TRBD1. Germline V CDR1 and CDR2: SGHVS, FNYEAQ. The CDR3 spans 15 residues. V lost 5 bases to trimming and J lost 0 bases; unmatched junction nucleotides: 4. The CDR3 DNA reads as TGTGCCAGCAGCCAAGGACAGGGGTTGAACACTGAAGCTTTCTTT. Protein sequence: CASSQGQGLNTEAFF.

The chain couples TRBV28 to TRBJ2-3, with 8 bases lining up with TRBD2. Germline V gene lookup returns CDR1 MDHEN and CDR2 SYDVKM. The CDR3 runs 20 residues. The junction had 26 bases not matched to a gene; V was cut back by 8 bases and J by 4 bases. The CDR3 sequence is CASERSGLEGLAAPADTQYF. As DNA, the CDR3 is TGTGCCAGCGAAAGATCGGGACTAGAAGGTCTGGCGGCCCCCGCAGATACGCAGTATTTT.

CDR3 DNA: TGTGCCAGCAGCCAAATCACTAGCGGGCTTACAATAGATACGCAGTATTTT. Protein product: CASSQITSGLTIDTQYF. J is TRBJ2-3 and V is TRBV14; 9 bases are shared with TRBD2. Per germline, CDR1 SGHDN and CDR2 FVKESK. V shed 2 bases and J 5 bases; nucleotides not matched to a gene: 11. This CDR3 is built from 17 residues.

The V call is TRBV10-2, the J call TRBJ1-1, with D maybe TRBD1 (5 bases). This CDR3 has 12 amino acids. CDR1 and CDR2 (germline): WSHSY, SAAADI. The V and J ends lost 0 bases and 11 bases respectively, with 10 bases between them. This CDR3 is CASSESTGGAFF. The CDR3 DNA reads TGCGCCAGCAGTGAGTCGACCGGGGGGGCTTTCTTT.

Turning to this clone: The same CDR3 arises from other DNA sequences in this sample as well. CDR3 bases: TGTGCCAGCAGCTTGAATAGGGCTGGACTCTTTATGAACACTGAAGCTTTCTTT. Residues: CASSLNRAGLFMNTEAFF. The chain carries TRBV5-6 and TRBJ1-1; D unresolved. The CDR3 has 18 residues. Trimming shortened V by 1 base and J by 0 bases, and 19 bases separated the two germline ends. The V gene's germline CDR1 is SGHDT and CDR2 YYEEEE.

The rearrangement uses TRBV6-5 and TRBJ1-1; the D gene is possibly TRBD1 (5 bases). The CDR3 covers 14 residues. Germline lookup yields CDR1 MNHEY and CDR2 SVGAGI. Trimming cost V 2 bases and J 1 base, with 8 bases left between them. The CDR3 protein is CASSYGRANTEAFF. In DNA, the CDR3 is TGTGCCAGCAGTTACGGCAGGGCGAACACTGAAGCTTTCTTT.

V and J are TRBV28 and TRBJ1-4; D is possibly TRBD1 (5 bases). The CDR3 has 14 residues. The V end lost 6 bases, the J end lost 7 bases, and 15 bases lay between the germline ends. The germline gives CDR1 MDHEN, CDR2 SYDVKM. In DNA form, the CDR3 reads TGTGCCAGCAGCCCACAGGTATCAGGTGAAAAACTGTTTTTT. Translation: CASSPQVSGEKLFF.

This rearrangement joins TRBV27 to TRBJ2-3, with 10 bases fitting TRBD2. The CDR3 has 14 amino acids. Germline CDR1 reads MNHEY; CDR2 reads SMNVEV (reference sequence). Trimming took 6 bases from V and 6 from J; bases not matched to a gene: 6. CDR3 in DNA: TGTGCCAGCAGGACGACTAGCGGGTGGGATACGCAGTATTTT. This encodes CASRTTSGWDTQYF.

The CDR3 spells CAWLEAGGMNEQFF. CDR3 bases: TGTGCCTGGCTCGAGGCGGGAGGAATGAATGAGCAGTTCTTC. The chain employs TRBV30 and TRBJ2-1; 8 nucleotides line up with TRBD2. The CDR3 contains 14 residues. Trimming removed 5 bases from V and 7 bases from J; junction bases left unmatched: 10. Per germline, CDR1 GTSNPN and CDR2 SVGIG (reference sequence).

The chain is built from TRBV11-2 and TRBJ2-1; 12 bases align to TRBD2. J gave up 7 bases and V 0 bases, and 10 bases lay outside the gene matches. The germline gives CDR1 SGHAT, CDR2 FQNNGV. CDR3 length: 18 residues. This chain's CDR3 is CASSLDPRLAGAGNEQFF. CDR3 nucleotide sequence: TGTGCCAGCAGCTTAGATCCCCGACTAGCGGGAGCAGGGAATGAGCAGTTCTTC. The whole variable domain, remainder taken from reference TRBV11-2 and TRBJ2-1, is EAGVAQSPRYKIIEKRQSVAFWCNPISGHATLYWYQQILGQGPKLLIQFQNNGVVDDSQLPKDRFSAERLKGVDSTLKIQPAKLEDSAVYLCASSLDPRLAGAGNEQFFGPGTRLTVL.

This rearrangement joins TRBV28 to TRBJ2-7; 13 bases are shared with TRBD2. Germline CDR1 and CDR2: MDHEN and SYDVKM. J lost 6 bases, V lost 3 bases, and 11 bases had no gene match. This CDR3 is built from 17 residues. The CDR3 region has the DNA TGTGCCAGCAGTTTCGGGACTAGCGGGATATCTGTCTTCGAGCAGTACTTC. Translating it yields CASSFGTSGISVFEQYF.

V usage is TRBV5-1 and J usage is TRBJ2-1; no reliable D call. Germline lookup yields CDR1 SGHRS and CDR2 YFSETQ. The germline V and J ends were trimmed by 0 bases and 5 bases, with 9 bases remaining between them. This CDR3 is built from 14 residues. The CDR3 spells CASSLAAENNEQFF. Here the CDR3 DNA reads TGCGCCAGCAGCTTGGCCGCGGAAAACAATGAGCAGTTCTTC.

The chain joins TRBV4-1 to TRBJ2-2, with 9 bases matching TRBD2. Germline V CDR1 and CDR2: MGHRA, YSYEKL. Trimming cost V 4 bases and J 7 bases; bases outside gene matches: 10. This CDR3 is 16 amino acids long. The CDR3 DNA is TGCGCCAGCAGCCTACCTAGCGGGATAGAAATCGGGGAGCTGTTTTTT. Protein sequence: CASSLPSGIEIGELFF.

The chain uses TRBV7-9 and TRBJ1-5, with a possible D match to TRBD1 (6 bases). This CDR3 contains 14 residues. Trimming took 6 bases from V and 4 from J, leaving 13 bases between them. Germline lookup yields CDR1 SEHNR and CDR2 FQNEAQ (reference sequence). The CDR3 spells CASSPGASNQPQHF. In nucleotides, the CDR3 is TGTGCCAGCAGTCCAGGGGCGAGTAATCAGCCCCAGCATTTT.

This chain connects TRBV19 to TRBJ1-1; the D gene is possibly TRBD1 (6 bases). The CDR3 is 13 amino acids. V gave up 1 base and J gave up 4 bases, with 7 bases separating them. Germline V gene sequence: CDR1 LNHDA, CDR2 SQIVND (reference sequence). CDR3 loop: CASSIGRGTEAFF. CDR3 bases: TGTGCCAGTAGTATAGGCAGGGGCACTGAAGCTTTCTTT.